Sequencing of this T cell receptor beta chain was carried out in a study of shared clonotypes between healthy human individuals. TCRdb keeps only in-frame clones here, not all; method: immunoSEQ multiplex PCR. Of 2 million or so clones listed, about 95% are singletons. This CDR3 is built from 16 residues. The V gene's germline CDR1 is MGHRA and CDR2 YSYEKL. Trimming removed 4 bases at V and 3 bases at J, with 17 bases between. In regard to this clone: Its antigen is currently unknown.

Naive-designated CD8 cells lacked CD45RO, were positively enriched for CCR7, and omitted terminally differentiated effector memory CD45RA+ cells. Findings and limits, study-wide: Though the depth was large, rarefaction showed that sorted-subset sequencing was incomplete.

The sequenced material came from naive CD8+ T cells sorted from blood. The chain recombines TRBV4-1 with TRBJ2-3; tentative D call: TRBD2 (6 bases). The sequence came from a man aged 18 to 30 in good health. CDR3 loop: CASSRAPGVVTDTQYF. CDR3 coding DNA: TGCGCCAGCAGCCGGGCCCCGGGAGTGGTAACAGATACGCAGTATTTT.